The clone carrying this TCR beta chain was found many times. The data were obtained in a study of CD8 T cells in ankylosing spondylitis. Library preparation for TCR beta used quantitative 5'-RACE with molecular barcodes. TCRdb independently ran MiXCR on the 5' RACE reads; one entry per CDR3 protein. Seen here are approximately 69,000 distinct CDR3 sequences, about 5.7% observed once, and the top ten hold 2% to 2.5%. Germline V gene sequence: CDR1 DFQATT, CDR2 SNEGSKA (reference sequence). V shed 2 bases and J shed 4 bases, with 14 bases lying between them. The CDR3 covers 14 residues. This TCR derives from a male donor with ankylosing spondylitis or in good health (not recorded which). Sequencing was done on a sample of blood, either unsorted or a sorted T cell fraction (not recorded which). This chain joins TRBV20-1 and TRBJ1-1; tentative D call: TRBD1 (5 bases). CDR3 nucleotide sequence: TGCAGTGCTAGATCGGGACCTCAAATCACTGAAGCTTTCTTT. This sequence encodes CSARSGPQITEAFF.